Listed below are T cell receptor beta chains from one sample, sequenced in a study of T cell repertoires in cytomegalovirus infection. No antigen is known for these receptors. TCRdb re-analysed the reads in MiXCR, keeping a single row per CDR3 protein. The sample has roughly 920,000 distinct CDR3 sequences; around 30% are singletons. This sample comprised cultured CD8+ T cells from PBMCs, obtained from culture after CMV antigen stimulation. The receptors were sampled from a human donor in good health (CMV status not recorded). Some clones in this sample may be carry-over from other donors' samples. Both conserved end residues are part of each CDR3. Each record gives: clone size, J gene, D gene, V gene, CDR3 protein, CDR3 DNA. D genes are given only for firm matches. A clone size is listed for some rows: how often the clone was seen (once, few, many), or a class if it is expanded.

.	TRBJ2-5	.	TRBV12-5	CASGLALSEGMVTVFPETQYF	TGTGCTAGTGGTTTGGCTCTCTCAGAGGGGATGGTAACTGTTTTCCCGGAGACCCAGTACTTC
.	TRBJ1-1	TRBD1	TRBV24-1	CATSRTGSGTEAFF	TGTGCCACCTCTAGGACAGGTTCCGGCACTGAAGCTTTCTTT
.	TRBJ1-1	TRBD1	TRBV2	CASSPLRQGARGNTEAFF	TGTGCCAGCAGTCCACTAAGACAGGGGGCGCGGGGGAACACTGAAGCTTTCTTT
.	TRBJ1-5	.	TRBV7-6	CASSLGVGNHPQHF	TGTGCCAGCAGCCTGGGTGTCGGCAATCACCCCCAGCATTTT
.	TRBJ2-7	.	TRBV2	CASTIVIYEQYF	TGTGCCAGCACCATTGTTATATACGAGCAGTACTTC
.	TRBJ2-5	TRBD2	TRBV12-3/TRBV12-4	CASSPGTSIKETQYF	TGTGCCAGCAGTCCCGGGACTAGCATCAAAGAGACCCAGTACTTC
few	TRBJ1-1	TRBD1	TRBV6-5	CASSTQGALNTEAFF	TGTGCCAGCAGTACACAGGGGGCCCTGAACACTGAAGCTTTCTTT
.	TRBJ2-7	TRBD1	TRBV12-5	CASGLALGTGFYEQYF	TGTGCTAGTGGTTTGGCACTCGGGACAGGGTTTTACGAGCAGTACTTC
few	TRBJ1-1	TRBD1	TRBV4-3	CASSQDRGPPAPFTEAFF	TGCGCCAGCAGCCAGGACAGGGGGCCCCCCGCACCTTTCACTGAAGCTTTCTTT
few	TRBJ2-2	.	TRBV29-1	CSVLRGSGELFF	TGCAGCGTGCTTAGGGGGTCCGGGGAGCTGTTTTTT
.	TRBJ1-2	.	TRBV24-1	CATSDLYGYTF	TGTGCCACCAGTGATTTATATGGCTACACCTTC
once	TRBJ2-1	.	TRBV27	CASSFQRGVTSNEQSF	TGTGCCAGCAGTTTTCAAAGGGGGGTCACCAGCAATGAGCAGTCCTTC
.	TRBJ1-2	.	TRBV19	CASRDRGGLRYGYTF	TGTGCCAGTAGGGACCGCGGGGGCCTTCGGTATGGCTACACCTTC
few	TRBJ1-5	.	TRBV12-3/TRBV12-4	CASSPWGRVGFNQPQHF	TGTGCCAGCAGCCCCTGGGGCAGGGTTGGATTCAATCAGCCCCAGCATTTT
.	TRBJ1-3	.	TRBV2	CASSGRTVGNTIYF	TGTGCCAGCAGTGGGAGGACGGTCGGAAACACCATATATTTT
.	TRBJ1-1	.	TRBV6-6	CASSYSRTGPINTEAFF	TGTGCCAGCAGTTACTCCCGGACCGGACCTATAAACACTGAAGCTTTCTTT
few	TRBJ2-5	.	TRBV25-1	CASSEGNQETQYF	TGTGCCAGCAGTGAAGGGAACCAAGAGACCCAGTACTTC
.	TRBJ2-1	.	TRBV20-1	CSARDRENYNEQFF	TGCAGTGCTCGGGACCGGGAAAACTACAATGAGCAGTTCTTC
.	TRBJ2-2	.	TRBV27	CASTPLGNGELFF	TGTGCCAGCACCCCGCTCGGAAACGGGGAGCTGTTTTTT
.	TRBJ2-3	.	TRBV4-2	CASSPSSFSTDTQYF	TGTGCCAGCAGCCCTAGTAGCTTCAGCACAGATACGCAGTATTTT
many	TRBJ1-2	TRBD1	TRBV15	CATSPGADRIHGYTF	TGTGCCACCAGCCCCGGGGCGGACAGGATCCATGGCTACACCTTC
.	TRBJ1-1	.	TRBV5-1	CASSLAADQNTEAFF	TGCGCCAGCAGCTTGGCCGCAGACCAGAACACTGAAGCTTTCTTT
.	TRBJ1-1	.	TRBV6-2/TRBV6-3	CASSYGTVAFF	TGTGCCAGCAGTTACGGTACAGTGGCTTTCTTT
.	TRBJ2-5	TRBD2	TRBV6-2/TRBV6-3	CASSTRTRQETQYF	TGTGCCAGCAGTACCCGGACTAGACAAGAGACCCAGTACTTC
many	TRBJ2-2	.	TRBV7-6	CASSSNPDSRYGELFF	TGTGCCAGCAGCTCCAACCCGGACAGTCGGTATGGGGAGCTGTTTTTT
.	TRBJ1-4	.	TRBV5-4	CASSWKRETTNEKLFF	TGTGCCAGCAGCTGGAAACGGGAAACAACTAATGAAAAACTGTTTTTT
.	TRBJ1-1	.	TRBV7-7	CASSNGENTEAFF	TGTGCTAGCAGCAATGGGGAAAACACTGAAGCTTTCTTT
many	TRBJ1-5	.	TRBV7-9	CASSPPTGESNQPQHF	TGTGCCAGCAGCCCCCCAACGGGGGAAAGCAATCAGCCCCAGCATTTT
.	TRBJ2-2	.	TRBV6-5	CASHLMGDLRRFSDTGELFF	TGTGCCAGCCACCTTATGGGGGACTTACGACGGTTTAGTGACACCGGGGAGCTGTTTTTT
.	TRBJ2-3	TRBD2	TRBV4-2	CASSQEVGLARMPDTQYF	TGTGCCAGCAGCCAAGAGGTGGGACTAGCGAGGATGCCGGATACGCAGTATTTT
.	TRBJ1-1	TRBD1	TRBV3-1	CASSQEAGQGAHTEAFF	TGTGCCAGCAGCCAGGAAGCGGGACAGGGGGCACACACTGAAGCTTTCTTT
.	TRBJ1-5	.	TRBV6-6	CASSYPPGPSNQPQHF	TGTGCCAGCAGTTACCCCCCCGGGCCTAGCAATCAGCCCCAGCATTTT
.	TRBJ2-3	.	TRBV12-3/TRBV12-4	CASSLATPDTQYF	TGTGCCAGCAGTCTAGCTACCCCCGATACGCAGTATTTT
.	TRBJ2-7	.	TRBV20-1	CSAMAGIAYEQYF	TGCAGTGCTATGGCGGGGATTGCCTACGAGCAGTACTTC
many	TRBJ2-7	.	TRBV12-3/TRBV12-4	CASNLFGSYEQYF	TGTGCCAGCAATTTGTTCGGCTCCTACGAGCAGTACTTC
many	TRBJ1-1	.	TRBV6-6	CASSYSRAGGKGTEAFF	TGTGCCAGCAGTTACTCTAGGGCGGGGGGAAAAGGGACTGAAGCTTTCTTT
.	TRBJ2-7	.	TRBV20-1	CSAPNRGTDYEQYF	TGCAGTGCTCCAAATCGGGGGACGGACTACGAGCAGTACTTC
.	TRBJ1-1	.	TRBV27	CASSTSGATEAFF	TGTGCCAGCAGTACCTCAGGGGCGACTGAAGCTTTCTTT
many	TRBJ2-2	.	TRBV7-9	CASSARPNTGELFF	TGTGCCAGCAGCGCCCGGCCCAACACCGGGGAGCTGTTTTTT
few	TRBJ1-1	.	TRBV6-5	CASSPSGRNEAFF	TGTGCCAGCAGTCCGTCCGGGAGGAATGAAGCTTTCTTT
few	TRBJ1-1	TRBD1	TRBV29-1	CSILQGGILF	TGCAGCATACTCCAGGGGGGTATACTCTTT
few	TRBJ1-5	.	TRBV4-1	CASSQDPGSGQPQHF	TGCGCCAGCAGCCAAGATCCAGGGTCAGGTCAGCCCCAGCATTTT
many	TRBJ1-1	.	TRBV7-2	CASSPRPFF	TGTGCCAGCAGCCCGCGGCCTTTCTTT
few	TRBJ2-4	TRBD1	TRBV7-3	CASSPGQGGSAKNIQYF	TGTGCCAGCAGCCCCGGACAGGGAGGTTCAGCCAAAAACATTCAGTACTTC
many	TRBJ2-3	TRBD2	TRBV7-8	CASSPGGEGDTQYF	TGTGCCAGCAGCCCCGGGGGGGAGGGAGATACGCAGTATTTT
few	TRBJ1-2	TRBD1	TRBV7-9	CASSLEGTGIFIYGYTF	TGTGCCAGCAGCTTGGAAGGGACAGGGATTTTTATCTATGGCTACACCTTC
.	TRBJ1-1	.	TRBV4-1	CASSQDLEGNTEAFF	TGCGCCAGCAGCCAAGATCTTGAGGGGAACACTGAAGCTTTCTTT
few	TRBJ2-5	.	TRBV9	CASSATVGQQETQYF	TGTGCCAGCAGCGCCACAGTGGGACAACAAGAGACCCAGTACTTC
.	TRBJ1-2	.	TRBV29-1	CSATGTYGYTF	TGCAGCGCAACAGGAACCTATGGCTACACCTTC
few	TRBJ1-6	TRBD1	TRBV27	CASTPGTEDSPLHF	TGTGCCAGCACCCCCGGGACAGAGGATTCACCCCTCCACTTT
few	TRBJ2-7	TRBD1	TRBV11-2	CASSLDRGRGYEQYF	TGTGCCAGCAGCTTAGACAGGGGGCGCGGGTACGAGCAGTACTTC
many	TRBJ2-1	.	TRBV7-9	CASLGYNEQFF	TGTGCCAGCCTGGGATACAATGAGCAGTTCTTC
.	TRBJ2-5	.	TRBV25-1	CASSEFFLGQQETQYF	TGTGCCAGCAGTGAATTTTTTTTAGGACAACAAGAGACCCAGTACTTC